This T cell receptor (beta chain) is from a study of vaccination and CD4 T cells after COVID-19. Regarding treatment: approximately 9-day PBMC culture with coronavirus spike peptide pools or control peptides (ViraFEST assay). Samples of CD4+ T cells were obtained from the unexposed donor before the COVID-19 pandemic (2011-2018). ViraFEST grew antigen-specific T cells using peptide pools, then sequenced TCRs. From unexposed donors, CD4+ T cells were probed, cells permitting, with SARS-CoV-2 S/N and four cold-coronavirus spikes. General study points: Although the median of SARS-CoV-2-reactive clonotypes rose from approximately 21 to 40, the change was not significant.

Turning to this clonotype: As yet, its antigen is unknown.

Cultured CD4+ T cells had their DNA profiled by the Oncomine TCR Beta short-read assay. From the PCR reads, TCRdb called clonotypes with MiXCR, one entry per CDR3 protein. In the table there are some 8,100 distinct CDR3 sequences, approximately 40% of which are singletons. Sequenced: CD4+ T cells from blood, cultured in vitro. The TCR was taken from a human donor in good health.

This CDR3 reads CASSLPLKDGAFF. The CDR3 nucleotides read TGTGCCAGCAGCTTGCCGCTTAAGGACGGCGCTTTCTTT. This chain uses TRBV5-5 with TRBJ1-1; D call uncertain. V was clipped by 1 base and J by 11 bases, with 15 bases between them. Germline V gene lookup returns CDR1 SGHKS and CDR2 YYEKEE (reference sequence). The CDR3 has 13 residues.